This T cell receptor beta chain was recorded in a study of blood T cell repertoires in COVID-19. The wider study: Acute-phase and convalescent COVID-19 samples originated in the United States, Italy and Spain. PBMCs, B-cell-depleted T cells, or T cells provided the cDNA or gDNA that made up the material.

Per the study methods: Counts of nucleated cells, estimated from reference gene primer amplification, were obtained. Profiled with immunoSEQ multiplex PCR; TCRdb holds only in-frame clones, not every one. The D gene and trimming were derived from the DNA, and the V and J assignments and clone size from that table. Among about 330,000 clones listed, 80% to 90% were seen once. This clone was counted a single time. The germline CDR1 and CDR2 sequences are SGHTS and YDEGEE. V lost 4 bases and J lost 0; bases outside the gene matches: 10. This CDR3 spans 20 amino acids. The chain has TRBV5-8 and TRBJ2-2; 15 nucleotides line up with TRBD2. This TCR came from a woman aged 45-59 years with acute or convalescent COVID-19. The sequenced sample consisted of peripheral blood. CDR3 residues: CASSGRPGLAGGSNTGELFF. CDR3 nucleotides: TGTGCCAGCAGCGGACGCCCGGGACTAGCGGGGGGTTCGAACACCGGGGAGCTGTTTTTT.